This T cell receptor (beta chain) derives from a study of PD-1 blockade in classical Hodgkin lymphoma. At the level of the study: Intravenous nivolumab at 3 mg/kg was given to patients every 2 weeks.

Germline CDR1 SGHNT, CDR2 YENEEA. This CDR3 has 15 amino acids. Deletions cut 0 bases from V and 1 base from J, with 8 bases between. After autologous stem cell transplantation all patients relapsed, and prior brentuximab vedotin exposure differed between cohorts. Researchers report purifying CD4+ T cells from thawed PBMCs by magnetic negative selection. Relapsed/refractory classical Hodgkin lymphoma patients had complete, partial or progressive responses. In its sample, this clone was seen once. Its antigen is unidentified. Study observations and caveats: By C4D1, CD4+ diversity increased significantly, especially in complete responders. Although disease activity or prior therapy may be involved, causes of the repertoire differences remain undefined.

Repertoires were generated with immunoSEQ multiplex PCR, while TCRdb's copy carries only in-frame clones and drops some. The sample carries 30,000 to 40,000 clones, roughly 90% recorded once. The sequence was collected from a human donor with classical Hodgkin lymphoma. This sample comprised CD4+ T cells from blood, obtained at baseline. This chain links TRBV11-3 with TRBJ2-3; possibly TRBD1 for D (6 bases). CDR3 nucleotide sequence: TGTGCCAGCAGCTTAGAAAGGACAGGCACAGATACGCAGTATTTT. Amino acid sequence: CASSLERTGTDTQYF. Looking up the rest from reference TRBV11-3 and TRBJ2-3 gives the full variable domain: EAGVVQSPRYKIIEKKQPVAFWCNPISGHNTLYWYLQNLGQGPELLIRYENEEAVDDSQLPKDRFSAERLKGVDSTLKIQPAELGDSAVYLCASSLERTGTDTQYFGPGTRLTVL.